These 32 T cell receptor beta chains share one sample of origin, sequenced in a study of blood T cell repertoires in COVID-19. Clones were sequenced by immunoSEQ multiplex PCR, and TCRdb holds only the in-frame ones, with some missing. The repertoire holds about 110,000 clones, with over 75% as singletons. The specimen was peripheral blood. These TCRs come from a woman between 45 and 60 years old with acute or convalescent COVID-19.

The chain is built from TRBV15 and TRBJ1-3; D is undetermined. Trimming removed 0 bases from V and 0 bases from J, with 6 bases in between. CDR1 is LNHNV, CDR2 YYDKDF, per germline (reference sequence). The CDR3 is made up of 15 amino acids. CDR3 DNA: TGTGCCACCAGCAGAGACAGGAACTCTGGAAACACCATATATTTT. Translated: CATSRDRNSGNTIYF.

This chain connects TRBV6-1 to TRBJ2-7, with D perhaps matching TRBD2 (5 bases). V lost 0 bases, J lost 7 bases, and 16 bases lay in between. The CDR3 consists of 15 residues. Germline lookup yields CDR1 MNHNS and CDR2 SASEGT. The CDR3 DNA is TGTGCCAGCAGTGAAGCGGCGCGGAGCGGTGGGGAGCAGTACTTC. It codes for CASSEAARSGGEQYF.

The chain links TRBV7-6 to TRBJ2-1; TRBD2 agrees at 9 bases. The length of the CDR3 is 16 residues. V was clipped by 4 bases and J by 0 bases; unmatched bases: 4. Germline CDR1 is SGHVS and CDR2 is FNYEAQ. DNA for the CDR3: TGTGCCAGCAGCTCGTTAGCGGGGGCCTCCTACAATGAGCAGTTCTTC. This encodes CASSSLAGASYNEQFF.

The genes are TRBV6-6 and TRBJ1-1, with TRBD1 matching 7 bases. Germline V CDR1 and CDR2: MNHNY, SVGAGI (reference sequence). The CDR3 is made up of 15 amino acids. V lost 8 bases, J lost 4 bases, and 13 bases stayed unmatched. CDR3 protein: CASVRGGVAGTEAFF. CDR3 in DNA: TGTGCCAGCGTAAGAGGGGGCGTTGCGGGCACTGAAGCTTTCTTT.

This clone came up once. The CDR3 protein is CATQGNPPYGYTF. DNA for the CDR3: TGTGCCACACAGGGTAATCCCCCCTATGGCTACACCTTC. The chain has TRBV10-3 and TRBJ1-2; possibly TRBD1 for D (6 bases). The ends were cut back, 10 bases at V and 4 bases at J, with 16 bases in the middle. CDR1 ENHRY and CDR2 SYGVKD come from the germline V gene. This CDR3 contains 13 residues.

The chain has TRBV2 and TRBJ1-1; weak D call: TRBD1 (6 bases). V was cut by 10 bases and J by 0 bases, with 12 bases left in between. The germline V gene encodes CDR1 SNHLY and CDR2 FYNNEI. The CDR3 is 13 amino acids. DNA of the CDR3: TGTGCCACTAAGGGACAAATGAACACTGAAGCTTTCTTT. It codes for CATKGQMNTEAFF.

The CDR3 DNA sequence: TGTGCCATCAAAGGCAGGGCGGGGGACGAAAAACTGTTTTTT. As protein: CAIKGRAGDEKLFF. V gene TRBV10-3 combines with J gene TRBJ1-4, with D maybe TRBD1 (5 bases). V was pared by 7 bases and J by 8 bases, with 17 bases between. Germline V CDR1 and CDR2: ENHRY, SYGVKD. The CDR3 is made up of 14 amino acids.

The rearrangement uses TRBV6-5 and TRBJ1-6; D is uncertain. Germline CDR1 and CDR2: MNHEY and SVGAGI. The V and J ends lost 8 bases and 7 bases respectively, with 6 bases between them. The CDR3 is made up of 11 amino acids. CDR3 DNA: TGTGCCAGCCCACAGAATTCACCCCTCCACTTT. Translating gives CASPQNSPLHF.

The chain has TRBV6-2 or TRBV6-3 and TRBJ1-1, with D perhaps TRBD1 (6 bases). The CDR3 is made up of 16 amino acids. The germline CDR1 and CDR2 sequences are MNHEY and SVGEGT. Trimming pared 6 bases from V and 2 bases from J, leaving 19 bases between. The CDR3 loop is CASSSLGQNLNTEAFF. The CDR3 DNA sequence: TGTGCCAGCAGCTCACTTGGACAGAATCTTAACACTGAAGCTTTCTTT.

This clone has a single count. This chain connects TRBV5-1 to TRBJ1-1; no clear D. V lost 0 bases and J lost 4, with 10 bases in between. The CDR3 has 14 amino acids. Germline CDR1 and CDR2: SGHRS and YFSETQ. Here the CDR3 reads CASSLGSGATEAFF. CDR3 nucleotide sequence: TGCGCCAGCAGCTTGGGGTCAGGTGCCACTGAAGCTTTCTTT.

V is TRBV12-5 and J is TRBJ2-5; 7 bases agree with TRBD1. This CDR3 has 15 amino acids. Germline V lookup: CDR1 LGHNT, CDR2 FRNRAP. V was clipped by 5 bases and J by 1 base; unmatched bases: 7. The CDR3 region has the DNA TGTGCTAGTGGTACGGGACAGCCCATCCAAGAGACCCAGTACTTC. As protein: CASGTGQPIQETQYF.

This rearrangement joins TRBV29-1 to TRBJ2-3, with D perhaps TRBD2 (6 bases). The ends were cut back, 2 bases at V and 2 bases at J, with 17 bases in the middle. Germline CDR1 reads SQVTM; CDR2 reads ANQGSEA. The CDR3 consists of 16 residues. CDR3: CSVERVGGTFTDTQYF. The DNA for the CDR3 is TGCAGCGTTGAACGGGTCGGGGGAACCTTCACAGATACGCAGTATTTT.

This rearrangement joins TRBV18 to TRBJ2-3; 8 positions match TRBD1. V was clipped by 10 bases and J by 2 bases; unmatched bases: 5. Germline assignment: CDR1 KGHSH and CDR2 LQKENI. The CDR3 has 13 amino acids. The chain's CDR3 is CATRTGNTDTQYF. In nucleotides, the CDR3 is TGTGCCACCAGGACAGGGAACACAGATACGCAGTATTTT.

The V gene is TRBV6-5, the J gene TRBJ2-7; tentative D call: TRBD2 (6 bases). Germline V CDR1 and CDR2: MNHEY, SVGAGI. V was cut by 6 bases and J by 3 bases, with 12 bases left in between. CDR3 size: 13 residues. CDR3 in amino acids: CASRGEGGYEQYF. The DNA of the CDR3 is TGTGCCAGCAGAGGTGAGGGAGGCTACGAGCAGTACTTC.

This clone was seen only a few times. The genes are TRBV3-1 (or the pseudogene TRBV3-2) and TRBJ2-3; unclear D gene. The CDR3 sequence is 15 residues long. The germline CDR1 and CDR2 sequences are LGHDT and YNNKEL (reference sequence). V was pared by 3 bases and J by 2 bases, with 12 bases between. In DNA form, the CDR3 reads TGTGCCAGCAGCCACATGTGGCAACACACAGATACGCAGTATTTT. The encoded protein is CASSHMWQHTDTQYF.

The rearrangement joins TRBV19 to TRBJ1-2; D remains unclear. This CDR3 is built from 18 residues. Trimming shortened V by 3 bases and J by 5 bases, and 25 bases separated the two germline ends. Germline V CDR1 and CDR2: LNHDA, SQIVND (reference sequence). The CDR3 region is CASSMQLARAGGSYGYTF. CDR3 DNA: TGTGCCAGTAGTATGCAACTGGCTCGGGCGGGCGGAAGTTATGGCTACACCTTC. The full variable domain, in which reference TRBV19 and TRBJ1-2 provide the parts outside the CDR3, is DGGITQSPKYLFRKEGQNVTLSCEQNLNHDAMYWYRQDPGQGLRLIYYSQIVNDFQKGDIAEGYSVSREKKESFPLTVTSAQKNPTAFYLCASSMQLARAGGSYGYTFGSGTRLTVV.

This sequence joins TRBV4-2 and TRBJ2-7; 8 nucleotides align to TRBD1. J was trimmed by 2 bases and V by 0 bases; bases with no gene match: 3. This CDR3 is 15 amino acids long. Germline-derived CDR1 and CDR2 are LGHNA and YNFKEQ. In nucleotides, the CDR3 is TGTGCCAGCAGCCAAGATTACAGGGGGGCCTACGAGCAGTACTTC. Translation: CASSQDYRGAYEQYF.

The rearrangement links TRBV28 to TRBJ2-7, with D tentatively TRBD1 (6 bases). Germline V gene sequence: CDR1 MDHEN, CDR2 SYDVKM. Between the trimmed V and J ends, which lost 7 bases and 5 bases, there was a span of 18 bases. The CDR3 runs 14 residues. The CDR3: CASTPTGVKNEQYF. The CDR3 DNA is TGTGCCAGCACCCCGACAGGTGTAAAAAACGAGCAGTACTTC.

Here the CDR3 reads CATQARGGHTDTQYF. CDR3 nucleotide sequence: TGTGCCACCCAGGCGCGGGGGGGCCACACAGATACGCAGTATTTT. The chain combines TRBV15 with TRBJ2-3; 9 bases align to TRBD2. Trimming at V came to 8 bases and at J to 2 bases, leaving 8 bases not matched to a gene. The CDR3 consists of 15 residues. The V gene's germline CDR1 is LNHNV and CDR2 YYDKDF (reference sequence).

The chain recombines TRBV12-3 or TRBV12-4 with TRBJ2-7, with D perhaps TRBD2 (5 bases). Trimming took off 5 bases at V and 5 bases at J, with 7 bases between the two ends. The CDR3 sequence is 11 residues long. The CDR3 sequence is CASSIGDEQYF. As DNA, the CDR3 is TGTGCCAGCAGTATCGGGGACGAGCAGTACTTC.

This chain uses TRBV15 with TRBJ1-3, with a weak D call TRBD1 (6 bases). CDR1 is LNHNV and CDR2 is YYDKDF in the germline V gene (reference sequence). Trimming removed 5 bases from V and 8 bases from J, with 19 bases in between. This CDR3 spans 15 amino acids. The CDR3 coding sequence is TGTGCCACCAGCTTACGACAGGTTTCGAGTGACACCATATATTTT. As protein: CATSLRQVSSDTIYF.

This chain connects TRBV2 to TRBJ1-2; TRBD1 matches 9 bases. J lost 8 bases, V lost 7 bases, and 11 bases had no gene match. CDR1 and CDR2 (germline): SNHLY, FYNNEI. The CDR3 is 14 amino acids. The CDR3 here is CASNLDRGTEGYTF. The CDR3, as DNA: TGTGCCAGCAATTTGGACAGGGGCACGGAAGGCTACACCTTC. Full variable domain (missing parts from reference TRBV2 and TRBJ1-2): EPEVTQTPSHQVTQMGQEVILRCVPISNHLYFYWYRQILGQKVEFLVSFYNNEISEKSEIFDDQFSVERPDGSNFTLKIRSTKLEDSAMYFCASNLDRGTEGYTFGSGTRLTVV.

This clone was picked up a small number of times. The chain employs TRBV28 and TRBJ1-1; D may be TRBD1 (6 bases). The V end lost 2 bases, the J end lost 11 bases, and 9 bases lay between the germline ends. The germline CDR1 and CDR2 sequences are MDHEN and SYDVKM. The CDR3 is 11 residues long. The CDR3 DNA reads TGTGCCAGCAGTTTAAGTCAGGGGGCTTTCTTT. Translated: CASSLSQGAFF.

The chain employs TRBV15 and TRBJ2-3; D call uncertain. Germline CDR1 and CDR2: LNHNV and YYDKDF (reference sequence). This CDR3 is 12 amino acids long. The V gene lost 6 bases and the J gene lost 1 base, with 5 bases spanning the gap. The CDR3 reads CATSIGTDTQYF. The CDR3 bases are TGTGCCACCAGTATAGGCACAGATACGCAGTATTTT.

The V and J genes are TRBV6-9 and TRBJ1-2; D is possibly TRBD1 (5 bases). Germline V gives CDR1 MNHGY, CDR2 SVAAGI. Between the trimmed V and J ends, which lost 0 bases and 7 bases, there was a span of 12 bases. The CDR3 covers 14 residues. DNA for the CDR3: TGTGCCAGCAGTTATTCGTCAGGGAATCGTGGCTACACCTTC. Its protein product is CASSYSSGNRGYTF.

V and J are TRBV19 and TRBJ1-1; 9 positions agree with TRBD1. V lost 4 bases and J lost 2; bases outside the gene matches: 5. Germline CDR1 and CDR2: LNHDA and SQIVND (reference sequence). The CDR3 is 15 residues long. The CDR3 sequence: CASSRITGGNTEAFF. Here the CDR3 DNA reads TGTGCCAGTAGTAGAATAACAGGGGGCAACACTGAAGCTTTCTTT.

The chain recombines TRBV7-3 with TRBJ1-3; D may be TRBD1 (5 bases). Trimming took off 5 bases at V and 1 base at J, with 12 bases between the two ends. The CDR3 spans 15 residues. Germline CDR1 is SGHTA and CDR2 is FQGTGA. CDR3 region: CASSTGLSSGNTIYF. CDR3 in DNA: TGTGCCAGCAGCACGGGACTGTCATCTGGAAACACCATATATTTT.

V gene TRBV28 combines with J gene TRBJ1-2; TRBD1 matches 9 bases. The CDR3 sequence is 13 residues long. CDR1 is MDHEN, CDR2 SYDVKM, per germline. The V and J ends lost 5 bases and 8 bases, in that order; junction bases with no gene match: 6. This CDR3 is CASSPGTGIGYTF. The CDR3 nucleotides read TGTGCCAGCAGTCCCGGGACAGGGATAGGCTACACCTTC.

This clone was observed a single time. The rearrangement links TRBV6-4 to TRBJ1-6; no clear D. Trimming left V 5 bases short and J 0 bases short, with 8 bases between. CDR3 length: 15 amino acids. In germline, CDR1 is MRHNA, CDR2 SNTAGT. The CDR3 here is CASSLSGSYNSPLHF. The CDR3 bases are TGTGCCAGCAGTCTCAGTGGCTCCTATAATTCACCCCTCCACTTT.

As for this clone: The same CDR3 is also encoded by other DNA sequences in this sample. The chain couples TRBV3-1 (or the pseudogene TRBV3-2) to TRBJ1-3, with TRBD1 matching 7 bases. Germline CDR1 is LGHDT and CDR2 is YNNKEL (reference sequence). This CDR3 has 14 residues. The V segment lost 2 bases and the J segment 4 bases; nucleotides outside the gene matches: 2. The CDR3 coding sequence is TGTGCCAGCAGCCAACAGGGGGGCGGAAACACCATATATTTT. Translated: CASSQQGGGNTIYF.

The J gene is TRBJ2-1, the V gene TRBV3-1 (or the pseudogene TRBV3-2), with D possibly matching TRBD1 (5 bases). The CDR3 has 16 amino acids. The V and J ends lost 1 base and 6 bases respectively, with 16 bases between them. The germline gives CDR1 LGHDT, CDR2 YNNKEL (reference sequence). The CDR3 is CASSQVGASRANEQFF. DNA of the CDR3: TGTGCCAGCAGCCAAGTAGGGGCTAGTAGGGCCAATGAGCAGTTCTTC.

The chain is built from TRBV7-2 and TRBJ2-1, with 12 nucleotides matching TRBD2. V shed 1 base and J 0 bases; nucleotides not matched to a gene: 7. CDR3 size: 19 residues. The germline V gene encodes CDR1 SGHTA and CDR2 FQGNSA. As DNA, the CDR3 is TGTGCCAGCAGCTTAGTGGCTAGCGGGGGGGCGGGCTCCTACAATGAGCAGTTCTTC. Translated, it gives CASSLVASGGAGSYNEQFF.